This T cell receptor (beta chain) is from a study of Ad26.COV2.S vaccination and SARS-CoV-2 variants. Overall study: Recipients of Ad26.COV2.S got it intramuscularly, once or twice 56 days apart.

Trimming took 5 bases from V and 6 from J, leaving 17 bases between them. The CDR3 spans 15 residues. The V gene's germline CDR1 is MNHEY and CDR2 SMNVEV (reference sequence). Study-wide results and caveats: Ad26.COV2.S recipients had broader spike-specific TCRs (P = 0.0014).

Using immunoSEQ multiplex PCR, the repertoire was profiled, and TCRdb retains in-frame clones only, with some absent. This table holds 450,000 to 550,000 clones, roughly 89% found once. The treatment is: around 19 received Ad26.COV2.S at low or high dose, single or two shots; about 5 received placebo; per-sample allocation not given. All samples were drawn on day 63, counting from the first vaccine or placebo injection. On this clone: What it recognizes is unknown.

The origin of this receptor is a person aged 18 to 65 who received the Ad26.COV2.S COVID-19 vaccine or a placebo. V gene TRBV27 combines with J gene TRBJ2-1; maybe TRBD2 (6 bases). The material was peripheral blood, obtained in a trial of Ad26.COV2.S vaccine versus placebo. The CDR3 reads CASSPGLPHGNEQFF. In DNA, the CDR3 is TGTGCCAGCAGTCCGGGACTTCCTCACGGCAATGAGCAGTTCTTC.